This TCR beta chain was sequenced for a study of vaccination and CD4 T cells after COVID-19. General study findings and limits: Clonotypes reactive to SARS-CoV-2 had a median that went up from about 22 to 38, but not significantly. A median of about 90% of reactive clones, in convalescent patients, became evident only post-vaccination.

Treatment defined: roughly ten-day PBMC culture with coronavirus spike peptide pools or control peptides (ViraFEST assay). J lost 0 bases, V lost 2 bases, and 25 bases had no gene match. This CDR3 region has 22 residues. Points on this clonotype: Its specificity is unknown.

The assay that was used to sequence DNA from cultured CD4+ T cells was the Oncomine TCR Beta short-read assay. Scientists extracted genomic DNA from CD4+ T cells grown in culture. TCRdb re-called the PCR reads through MiXCR, storing one row per CDR3 protein. This sample has under 25,000 distinct CDR3 sequences, with about 45% found just once. V gene TRBV23-1 combines with J gene TRBJ2-7; 7 bases line up with TRBD1. TRBV23-1 is an ORF, and what it does is uncertain. The sequence came from a human donor who had recovered from COVID-19. Specimen: CD4+ T cells from blood, cultured in vitro. The CDR3 sequence is CASSQIGGDRATSNPLSYEQYF. The CDR3 DNA follows: TGCGCCAGCAGTCAAATCGGCGGTGACAGGGCTACAAGCAACCCCCTCTCCTACGAGCAGTACTTC.